Listed below are T cell receptor beta chains from one sample, sequenced in a study of cytotoxic CD8 clonotypes in ibrutinib-treated CLL. Generated by immunoSEQ multiplex PCR, the TCRdb table keeps only in-frame clones and is missing some. Among approximately 190,000 clones listed, 60% to 80% were seen once. The sequences come from PBMCs, collected after 12 months of ibrutinib treatment. The receptors derive from a human donor with chronic lymphocytic leukemia. Each CDR3 is given with its conserved first and last residue. Each record gives: D gene, clone size, J gene, V gene, CDR3 DNA, CDR3 protein. D genes are given only for firm matches. Expanded clones are given a class, and other clones once, few, many or no size at all.

>TRBD2|-|TRBJ2-2|TRBV30
TGTGCCTGGAGAGTAGCGGGTTACACCGGGGAGCTGTTTTTT
CAWRVAGYTGELFF
>-|-|TRBJ1-1|TRBV10-2
TGCGCCAGCAGGGGGTGGAGTCCTGAAGCTTTCTTT
CASRGWSPEAFF
>TRBD1|once|TRBJ1-2|TRBV2
TGTGCCAGCAGTGCCGACAGGGGAGGAGGCTATGGCTACACCTTC
CASSADRGGGYGYTF
>TRBD1|-|TRBJ2-3|TRBV7-9
TGTGCCAGCAGTGGCAGGGGGTTCGGAGATACGCAGTATTTT
CASSGRGFGDTQYF
>TRBD2|-|TRBJ2-7|TRBV9
TGTGCCAGCAGCGTGTCTACTAGCGGCAACGAGCAGTACTTC
CASSVSTSGNEQYF
>-|-|TRBJ2-1|TRBV28
TGTGCCAGCAATGGGGGACATAACAATGAGCAGTTCTTC
CASNGGHNNEQFF
>TRBD1|-|TRBJ1-4|TRBV4-1
TGCGCCAGCAGCCGCCCGGGACAGGGGCGCAAGTACGGAAAACTGTTTTTT
CASSRPGQGRKYGKLFF
>-|once|TRBJ2-7|TRBV11-1
TGTGCCAGCAGCTTACGACTTTCCTACGAGCAGTACTTC
CASSLRLSYEQYF
>-|-|TRBJ2-7|TRBV18
TGTGCCAGCTCACGAGACGGATACGAGCAGTACTTC
CASSRDGYEQYF
>-|-|TRBJ1-5|TRBV18
TGTGCCAGCTCACCAGGGCATTTACAGCCCCAGCATTTT
CASSPGHLQPQHF
>-|few|TRBJ2-7|TRBV4-1
TGCGCCAGCAGCCAAGTCAGGCGGGGACCGTCTCCTAACGAGCAGTACTTC
CASSQVRRGPSPNEQYF
>TRBD1|-|TRBJ2-7|TRBV4-1
TGCGCCAGCAGCCAGGGACAGGGGGCGGCCTACGAGCAGTACTTC
CASSQGQGAAYEQYF
>-|-|TRBJ2-1|TRBV10-3
TGTGCCATCAAGTCGACGACGGGGATCTACAATGAGCAGTTCTTC
CAIKSTTGIYNEQFF
>TRBD1|-|TRBJ2-2|TRBV9
TGTGCCAGCAGCGTGGGACAGTTAGGGGCCGGGGAGCTGTTTTTT
CASSVGQLGAGELFF
>-|few|TRBJ2-7|TRBV5-1
TGCGCCAGCAGCTCAAGGACCGGGTCGCCGAAATCCTACGAGCAGTACTTC
CASSSRTGSPKSYEQYF
>-|-|TRBJ2-2|TRBV5-1
TGCGCCAGCGCGCAGGGGTTGAACACCGGGGAGCTGTTTTTT
CASAQGLNTGELFF
>TRBD1|-|TRBJ1-2|TRBV28
TGTGCCAGCAGTGGCGCCGGGACAGGGGGGGGTGGCTACACCTTC
CASSGAGTGGGGYTF
>-|few|TRBJ1-1|TRBV2
TGTGCCAGCCCCGGGGCCCGAGAGGGTGAAGCTTTCTTT
CASPGAREGEAFF
>TRBD1|-|TRBJ2-2|TRBV7-2
TGTGCCAGCAGCTCTCCGGGACAGAGGAACACCGGGGAGCTGTTTTTT
CASSSPGQRNTGELFF
>-|-|TRBJ1-2|TRBV5-4
TGTGCCAGCAGCTTAGCGGGCAGACCGAATTTCTATGGCTACACCTTC
CASSLAGRPNFYGYTF
>-|-|TRBJ1-1|TRBV6-5
TGTGCCAGCAGTTCCGGGCCCCCAAATAGTAAAGCTTTCTTT
CASSSGPPNSKAFF
>-|-|TRBJ1-5|TRBV28
TGTGCCAGCAGAGCTAATCAGCCCCAGCATTTT
CASRANQPQHF